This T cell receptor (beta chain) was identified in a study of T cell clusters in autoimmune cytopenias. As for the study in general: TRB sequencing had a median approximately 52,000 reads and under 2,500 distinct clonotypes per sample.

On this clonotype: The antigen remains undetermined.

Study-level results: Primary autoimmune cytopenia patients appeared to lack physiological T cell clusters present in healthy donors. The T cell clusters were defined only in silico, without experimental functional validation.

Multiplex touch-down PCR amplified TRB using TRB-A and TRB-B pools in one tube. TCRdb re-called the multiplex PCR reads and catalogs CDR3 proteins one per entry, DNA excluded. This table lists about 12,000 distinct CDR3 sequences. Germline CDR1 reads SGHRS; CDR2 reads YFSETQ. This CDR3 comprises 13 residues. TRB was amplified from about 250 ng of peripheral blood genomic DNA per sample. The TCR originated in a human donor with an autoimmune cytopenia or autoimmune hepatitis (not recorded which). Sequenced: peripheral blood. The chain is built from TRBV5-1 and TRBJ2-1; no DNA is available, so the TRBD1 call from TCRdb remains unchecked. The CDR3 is CASSLEGRNEQFF. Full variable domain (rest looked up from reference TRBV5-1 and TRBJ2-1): KAGVTQTPRYLIKTRGQQVTLSCSPISGHRSVSWYQQTPGQGLQFLFEYFSETQRNKGNFPGRFSGRQFSNSRSEMNVSTLELGDSALYLCASSLEGRNEQFFGPGTRLTVL.